Listed here are 25 T cell receptor beta chains from one sample, sequenced in a study of Ad26.COV2.S vaccination and SARS-CoV-2 variants. Stated treatment: some 19 received Ad26.COV2.S at low or high dose, single or two shots; five or six received placebo; per-sample allocation not given. Following the first vaccine or placebo injection, samples were taken on day 63. The repertoire was sequenced with immunoSEQ multiplex PCR; TCRdb's copy has only in-frame clones and lacks some. The sample holds roughly 250,000 clones, approximately 90% seen once. Sequences were derived from peripheral blood, sampled in a trial of Ad26.COV2.S vaccine versus placebo. The receptors here all came from a person between 18 and 65 years old who received the Ad26.COV2.S COVID-19 vaccine or a placebo.

V and J are TRBV2 and TRBJ2-2; 8 bases are a match to TRBD1. V was clipped by 7 bases and J by 0 bases; unmatched bases: 10. The germline gives CDR1 SNHLY, CDR2 FYNNEI. CDR3 length: 17 residues. The CDR3 DNA reads as TGTGCCAGCACCCGGTCCTCGACAGGGGCGAACACCGGGGAGCTGTTTTTT. Its translation is CASTRSSTGANTGELFF.

This clone has just a few counts. V is TRBV11-2 and J is TRBJ1-6; maybe TRBD1 (5 bases). V gave up 0 bases and J gave up 16 bases, with 13 bases separating them. CDR1 SGHAT and CDR2 FQNNGV come from the germline V gene. The CDR3 has 13 amino acids. CDR3 loop: CASSLDGAPTLHF. CDR3 sequence (DNA): TGTGCCAGCAGCTTAGACGGGGCCCCCACGCTCCACTTT. The complete variable domain, with remaining parts taken from reference TRBV11-2 and TRBJ1-6, reads EAGVAQSPRYKIIEKRQSVAFWCNPISGHATLYWYQQILGQGPKLLIQFQNNGVVDDSQLPKDRFSAERLKGVDSTLKIQPAKLEDSAVYLCASSLDGAPTLHFGNGTRLTVT.

V is TRBV7-9 and J is TRBJ2-7; 11 bases are shared with TRBD2. The CDR3 runs to 15 residues. CDR1 SEHNR and CDR2 FQNEAQ come from the germline V gene (reference sequence). In nucleotides, the CDR3 is TGTGCCAGCAGTTTAGCGGGAGGGCCTAGGTACGAGCAGTACGTC. Encoded protein: CASSLAGGPRYEQYV.

V gene TRBV10-3 combines with J gene TRBJ2-3, with TRBD2 matching over 9 bases. Germline loops: CDR1 ENHRY, CDR2 SYGVKD. This CDR3 comprises 16 residues. With V trimmed by 5 bases and J by 1 base, 7 bases remained unmatched. The CDR3 here is CAISHQLAGGTDTQYF. The CDR3 nucleotides read TGTGCCATCAGTCACCAACTAGCGGGCGGCACAGATACGCAGTATTTT.

This chain connects TRBV4-3 to TRBJ1-6; D not resolved. Germline lookup yields CDR1 LGHNA and CDR2 YSLEER. The germline V and J ends were trimmed by 0 bases and 10 bases, with 13 bases remaining between them. The CDR3 loop spans 15 amino acids. The CDR3 nucleotides are TGCGCCAGCAGCCAAGATCCGCAGAGAAAATCACCCCTCCACTTT. It yields the protein CASSQDPQRKSPLHF.

The V and J genes are TRBV29-1 and TRBJ2-6, with TRBD2 matching 7 bases. The CDR3 has 15 amino acids. CDR1 and CDR2 from the germline V gene are SQVTM and ANQGSEA. Trimming removed 7 bases from V and 0 bases from J; junction bases left unmatched: 6. The CDR3 DNA reads as TGCAGCGCTCGGGACTACGGCTCTGGGGCCAACGTCCTGACTTTC. This sequence encodes CSARDYGSGANVLTF. The full variable domain, its missing parts supplied by reference TRBV29-1 and TRBJ2-6, is SAVISQKPSRDICQRGTSLTIQCQVDSQVTMMFWYRQQPGQSLTLIATANQGSEATYESGFVIDKFPISRPNLTFSTLTVSNMSPEDSSIYLCSARDYGSGANVLTFGAGSRLTVL.

The CDR3 coding sequence is TGCGCCAGCAGTGACAGCTGGGGGGGGAAAGAGACCCAGTACTTC. Amino acid sequence: CASSDSWGGKETQYF. The genes are TRBV10-2 and TRBJ2-5; 7 bases line up with TRBD2. This CDR3 is 15 amino acids long. Germline loops: CDR1 WSHSY, CDR2 SAAADI. Germline trimming cut 3 bases from V and 3 bases from J; bases unmatched to any gene: 7.

This chain uses TRBV14 with TRBJ1-2; D call uncertain. The ends were cut back, 4 bases at V and 8 bases at J, with 2 bases in the middle. The CDR3 loop spans 9 amino acids. Germline values: CDR1 SGHDN, CDR2 FVKESK. Here the CDR3 reads CASSPGYTF. The CDR3 nucleotides read TGTGCCAGCAGCCCCGGCTACACCTTC.

The chain joins TRBV7-2 to TRBJ2-1; D gene ambiguous. The germline CDR1 and CDR2 sequences are SGHTA and FQGNSA. The CDR3 extends over 14 amino acids. V was pared by 4 bases and J by 0 bases, with 7 bases between. CDR3 nucleotides: TGTGCCAGCAGCTACGTCAGCTCCTACAATGAGCAGTTCTTC. Protein product: CASSYVSSYNEQFF.

The rearrangement uses TRBV5-4 and TRBJ1-1; D is unclear. The CDR3 runs to 14 residues. The V gene lost 4 bases and the J gene lost 4 bases, with 14 bases spanning the gap. CDR1 and CDR2 from the germline V gene are SGHNT and YYREEE (reference sequence). CDR3 in DNA: TGTGCCAGCAGCCCCTCAGTAGCGAGCACTGAAGCTTTCTTT. Encoded protein: CASSPSVASTEAFF. Full variable domain (remainder filled in from reference TRBV5-4 and TRBJ1-1): ETGVTQSPTHLIKTRGQQVTLRCSSQSGHNTVSWYQQALGQGPQFIFQYYREEENGRGNFPPRFSGLQFPNYSSELNVNALELDDSALYLCASSPSVASTEAFFGQGTRLTVV.

The chain recombines TRBV19 with TRBJ1-2; D unclear. Per germline, CDR1 LNHDA and CDR2 SQIVND (reference sequence). Trimming left V 6 bases short and J 0 bases short, with 14 bases between. CDR3 length: 15 residues. CDR3 sequence: CASRGTAKTNYGYTF. The CDR3 nucleotides read TGTGCCAGTAGGGGAACGGCTAAAACTAACTATGGCTACACCTTC.

V gene TRBV7-2 combines with J gene TRBJ1-2; D remains unclear. The CDR3 is 11 amino acids. Trimming stripped 1 base from V and 7 bases from J, with 4 bases between. The germline V gene encodes CDR1 SGHTA and CDR2 FQGNSA. For the CDR3, the DNA is TGTGCCAGCAGCTTAGAAACTGGCTACACCTTC. Translation: CASSLETGYTF. The full variable domain, in which reference TRBV7-2 and TRBJ1-2 provide the parts outside the CDR3, is GAGVSQSPSNKVTEKGKDVELRCDPISGHTALYWYRQSLGQGLEFLIYFQGNSAPDKSGLPSDRFSAERTGGSVSTLTIQRTQQEDSAVYLCASSLETGYTFGSGTRLTVV.

V is TRBV30 and J is TRBJ1-2; TRBD1 matches 11 bases. The CDR3 has 17 residues. V trimming: 0 bases; J trimming: 0 bases; junction bases outside the gene matches: 6. Germline V gene data show CDR1 as GTSNPN and CDR2 as SVGIG (reference sequence). DNA of the CDR3: TGTGCCTGGAGTGTCCCCGGGACAGGGGGATCTAACTATGGCTACACCTTC. This codes for CAWSVPGTGGSNYGYTF.

The gene calls are TRBV11-3 and TRBJ2-7; tentatively, D is TRBD1 or TRBD2 (5 bases each). CDR3 length: 13 amino acids. CDR1 is SGHNT and CDR2 is YENEEA in the germline V gene. The V and J ends lost 4 bases and 5 bases respectively, with 12 bases between them. CDR3 sequence (DNA): TGTGCCAGCAGCTCATATGAGGGGAACGAGCAGTACTTC. Residues: CASSSYEGNEQYF.

V gene TRBV24-1 combines with J gene TRBJ1-6; D gene uncertain. CDR3 length: 14 residues. Per germline, CDR1 KGHDR and CDR2 SFDVKD. Trimming cost V 4 bases and J 8 bases, with 11 bases left between them. CDR3: CATSETGNHSPLHF. The CDR3 DNA reads TGTGCCACCAGTGAGACCGGGAACCATTCACCCCTCCACTTT.

This chain links TRBV6-1 with TRBJ1-2; unclear D gene. Germline CDR1 MNHNS, CDR2 SASEGT. The CDR3 runs 13 residues. V was clipped by 3 bases and J by 4 bases, with 9 bases between them. In DNA, the CDR3 is TGTGCCAGCAGTGATAACAGAGGCTATGGCTACACCTTC. This codes for CASSDNRGYGYTF.

The chain links TRBV19 to TRBJ2-3, with TRBD2 matching over 12 bases. After removal of 7 bases from V and 1 base from J, the junction contained 6 bases not matched to a gene. This CDR3 comprises 16 residues. Germline loops: CDR1 LNHDA, CDR2 SQIVND (reference sequence). CDR3 in DNA: TGTGCCAGTAAGCTAGCGGGGGGGCCGGGCACAGATACGCAGTATTTT. Translating gives CASKLAGGPGTDTQYF. The variable domain in full, completed from reference TRBV19 and TRBJ2-3, reads DGGITQSPKYLFRKEGQNVTLSCEQNLNHDAMYWYRQDPGQGLRLIYYSQIVNDFQKGDIAEGYSVSREKKESFPLTVTSAQKNPTAFYLCASKLAGGPGTDTQYFGPGTRLTVL.

The chain has TRBV27 and TRBJ1-1; possibly TRBD1 for D (5 bases). The V end was cut by 3 bases, the J end by 1 base, with 6 bases between. Germline V CDR1 and CDR2: MNHEY, SMNVEV (reference sequence). This CDR3 contains 13 residues. DNA for the CDR3: TGTGCCAGCAGTTTTGGGGGGAACACTGAAGCTTTCTTT. Translation: CASSFGGNTEAFF.

The genes are TRBV3-1 (or the pseudogene TRBV3-2) and TRBJ1-4; D remains ambiguous. CDR1 and CDR2 (germline): LGHDT, YNNKEL (reference sequence). The CDR3 is 17 residues long. V lost 1 base and J 0 bases, leaving 12 bases between the germline ends. The CDR3 protein is CASSQVRPWATNEKLFF. CDR3 sequence (DNA): TGTGCCAGCAGCCAAGTTCGACCCTGGGCAACTAATGAAAAACTGTTTTTT.

V usage is TRBV5-1 and J usage is TRBJ1-4; D is ambiguous. The CDR3 extends over 18 amino acids. V lost 0 bases and J lost 1, with 16 bases in between. Germline CDR1 reads SGHRS; CDR2 reads YFSETQ. The DNA for the CDR3 is TGCGCCAGCAGCTTGGATGCAGCGGACCGCCTAACTAATGAAAAACTGTTTTTT. It translates to CASSLDAADRLTNEKLFF.

The chain is built from TRBV9 and TRBJ1-1; D is uncertain. Germline CDR1 is SGDLS and CDR2 is YYNGEE. The CDR3 sequence is 11 residues long. With 0 bases removed from V and 10 bases from J, the gap between germline ends came to 7 bases. The CDR3 region is CASSVDIRAFF. CDR3 nucleotide sequence: TGTGCCAGCAGCGTAGATATCCGAGCTTTCTTT.

The V gene is TRBV11-2, the J gene TRBJ2-1; D might be TRBD2 (6 bases). The germline CDR1 and CDR2 sequences are SGHAT and FQNNGV. The CDR3 has 18 residues. Trimming left V 5 bases short and J 0 bases short, with 20 bases between. The CDR3 DNA follows: TGTGCCAGCAGCATAGGACCAGGGACTTCGGGCTCCTACAATGAGCAGTTCTTC. This codes for CASSIGPGTSGSYNEQFF.

This clone was observed once. The CDR3 reads CATSRGRGPYEQYV. CDR3 DNA sequence: TGTGCCACCAGCAGAGGGCGGGGACCCTACGAGCAGTACGTC. This chain connects TRBV15 to TRBJ2-7; a possible D gene is TRBD2 (6 bases). V was trimmed by 1 base and J by 2 bases, leaving 9 bases between them. CDR3 length equals 14 residues. CDR1 is LNHNV, CDR2 YYDKDF, per germline (reference sequence).

This sequence joins TRBV9 and TRBJ1-3, with D hard to call. The V gene's germline CDR1 is SGDLS and CDR2 YYNGEE. There are 15 residues in the CDR3. Trimming cost V 3 bases and J 8 bases, with 18 bases left between them. CDR3 residues: CASSAGVLSLDTIYF. The CDR3 region has the DNA TGTGCCAGCAGCGCCGGGGTCTTGTCTTTGGACACCATATATTTT.

This clone was seen a single time. The genes are TRBV29-1 and TRBJ2-5, with 10 bases that match TRBD1. The V segment lost 6 bases and the J segment 5 bases; nucleotides outside the gene matches: 12. This CDR3 is built from 15 residues. Germline lookup yields CDR1 SQVTM and CDR2 ANQGSEA. Here the CDR3 reads CSVRGPGQGRETQYF. The CDR3 nucleotides read TGCAGCGTCAGAGGGCCGGGACAGGGGAGGGAGACCCAGTACTTC.